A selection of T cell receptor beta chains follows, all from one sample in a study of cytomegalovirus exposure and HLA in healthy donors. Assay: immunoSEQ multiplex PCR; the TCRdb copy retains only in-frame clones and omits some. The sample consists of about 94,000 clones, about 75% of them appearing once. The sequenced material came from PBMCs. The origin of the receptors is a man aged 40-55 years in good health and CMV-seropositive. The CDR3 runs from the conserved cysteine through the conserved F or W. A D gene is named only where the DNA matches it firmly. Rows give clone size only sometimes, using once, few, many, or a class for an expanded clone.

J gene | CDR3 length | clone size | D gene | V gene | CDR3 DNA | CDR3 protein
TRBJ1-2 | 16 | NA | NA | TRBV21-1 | TGTGCCAGCAGCAAAGGGGACAGCGACCTTGCTTATGGCTACACCTTC | CASSKGDSDLAYGYTF
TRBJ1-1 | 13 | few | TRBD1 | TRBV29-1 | TGCAGCGGGACGGGACAGATGAACACTGAAGCTTTCTTT | CSGTGQMNTEAFF
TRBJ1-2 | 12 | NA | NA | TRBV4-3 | TGCGCCAGCAGTCCGGGCGGGTATGGCTACACCTTC | CASSPGGYGYTF
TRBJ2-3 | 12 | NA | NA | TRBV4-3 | TGCGCCAGCAGCCAAGATCTAAATACGCAGTATTTT | CASSQDLNTQYF
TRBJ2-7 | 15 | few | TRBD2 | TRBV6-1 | TGTGCCAGCAGTGAAGCCCTAGCGGGAGGGCCCTGGAGGTACTTC | CASSEALAGGPWRYF
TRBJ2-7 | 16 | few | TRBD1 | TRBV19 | TGTGCCAGTAGTCCTAGCCCATTCCGGACAGGGGGCGAGCAGTACTTC | CASSPSPFRTGGEQYF
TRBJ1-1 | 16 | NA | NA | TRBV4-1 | TGCGCCAGCAGCCAAGAAAGCAGGGGCGGAAACACTGAAGCTTTCTTT | CASSQESRGGNTEAFF
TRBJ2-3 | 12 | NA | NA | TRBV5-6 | TGTGCCAGCAGCTCAGGACTAAATACGCAGTATTTT | CASSSGLNTQYF
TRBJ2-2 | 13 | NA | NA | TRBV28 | TGTGCCAGCAGTTTACCAGCGGCCGGGGAGCTGTTTTTT | CASSLPAAGELFF
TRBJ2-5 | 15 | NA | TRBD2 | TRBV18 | TGTGCCAGCTCACCACCGGGCGGGAGCGGGGAGACCCAGTACTTC | CASSPPGGSGETQYF
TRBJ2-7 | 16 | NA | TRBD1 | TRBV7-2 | TGTGCCAGCACCCAGGGGGGACAGGGGCGTGGTTGGAAGCAGTACTTC | CASTQGGQGRGWKQYF
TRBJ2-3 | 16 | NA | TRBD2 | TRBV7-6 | TGTGCCAGCAGCTTAGAGGCTAGCGGGGGAACAGATACGCAGTATTTT | CASSLEASGGTDTQYF
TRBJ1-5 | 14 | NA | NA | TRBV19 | TGTGCCAGTACAGGAACATATAGCAATCAGCCCCAGCATTTT | CASTGTYSNQPQHF
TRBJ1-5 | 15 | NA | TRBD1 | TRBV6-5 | TGTGCCAGCAGACTTGGACAGGCCAGCAATCAGCCCCAGCATTTT | CASRLGQASNQPQHF
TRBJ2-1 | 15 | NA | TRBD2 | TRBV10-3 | TGTGCCATCAGGTCGACTAGCGAGAGTTCCAATGAGCAGTTCTTC | CAIRSTSESSNEQFF
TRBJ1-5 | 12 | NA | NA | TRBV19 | TGTGCCAGTAGTCCCGAGGATCAGCCCCAGCATTTT | CASSPEDQPQHF
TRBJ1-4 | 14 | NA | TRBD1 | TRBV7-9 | TGTGCCAGCAGTCCGGGACAGGGGAATGAAAAACTGTTTTTT | CASSPGQGNEKLFF
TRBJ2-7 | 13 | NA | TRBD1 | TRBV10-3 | TGTGCCATCAGTTATACAGGGGCGTACGAGCAGTACTTC | CAISYTGAYEQYF
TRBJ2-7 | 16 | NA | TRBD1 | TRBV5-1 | TGCGCCAGCAGCTTGGATCCGGAGGACAGGGGGCGAGAGCAGTACTTC | CASSLDPEDRGREQYF
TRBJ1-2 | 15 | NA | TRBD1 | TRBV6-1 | TGTGCCAGCAGTGAGAGCGGACAGGGCGGCTATGGCTACACCTTC | CASSESGQGGYGYTF
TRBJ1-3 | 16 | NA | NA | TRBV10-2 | TGCGCCAGCAGGGAGGACAGCACCCTCTCTGGAAACACCATATATTTT | CASREDSTLSGNTIYF
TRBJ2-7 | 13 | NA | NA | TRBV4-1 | TGCGCCAGCAGCCAAGCCTTGGTTTACGAGCAGTACTTC | CASSQALVYEQYF
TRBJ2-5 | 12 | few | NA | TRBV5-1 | TGCGCCAGCAGCCAGGGCATAGAGACCCAGTACTTC | CASSQGIETQYF
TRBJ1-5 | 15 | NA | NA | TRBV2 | TGTGCCAGCAGTTATACAGGTAATAGCAATCAGCCCCAGCATTTT | CASSYTGNSNQPQHF
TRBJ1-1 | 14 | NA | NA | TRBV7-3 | TGTGCCAGCAGCTTGGGCAGGATGAACACTGAAGCTTTCTTT | CASSLGRMNTEAFF
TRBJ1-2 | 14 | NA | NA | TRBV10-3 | TGTGCCATCAGTGACGGGAGGACGCACTATGGCTACACCTTC | CAISDGRTHYGYTF
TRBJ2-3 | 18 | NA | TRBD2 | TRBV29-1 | TGCAGCGCCGACGGTATAAGGACTAGCGGGAGCGGAACAGATACGCAGTATTTT | CSADGIRTSGSGTDTQYF
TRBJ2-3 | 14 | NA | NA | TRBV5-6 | TGTGCCAGCAGCTTGGGAGCTTCGCTCGATACGCAGTATTTT | CASSLGASLDTQYF
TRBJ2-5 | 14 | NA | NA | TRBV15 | TGTGCCACCAGCGTCGGGTCCGAACGGGAGACCCAGTACTTC | CATSVGSERETQYF
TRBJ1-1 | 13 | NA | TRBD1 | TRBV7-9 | TGTTCCAGCAACCATCAGGGGGGTACTGAAGCTTTCTTT | CSSNHQGGTEAFF
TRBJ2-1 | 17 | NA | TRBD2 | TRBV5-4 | TGTGCCAGCAGCTTGGCGGGCGGGGGGGCCTCCTACAATGAGCAGTTCTTC | CASSLAGGGASYNEQFF
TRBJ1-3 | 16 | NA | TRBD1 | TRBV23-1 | TGCGCCAGCAGTCAAGCCGGGACAGGGCCTGGAAACACCATATATTTT | CASSQAGTGPGNTIYF
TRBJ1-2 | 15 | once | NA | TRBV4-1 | TGCGCCAGCAGCCAAGAGACAGAGACCTACTATGGCTACACCTTC | CASSQETETYYGYTF
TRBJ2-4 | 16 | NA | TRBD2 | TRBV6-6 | TGTGCCAGCAGTTACCTGGAATCGGGGGGGGTAAGGATTCAGTACTTC | CASSYLESGGVRIQYF
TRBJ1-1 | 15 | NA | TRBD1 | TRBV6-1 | TGTGCCAGCAGTGCATACAGGGGATTGGACACTGAAGCTTTCTTT | CASSAYRGLDTEAFF
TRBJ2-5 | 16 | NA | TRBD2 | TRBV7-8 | TGTGCCAGCAGCTTGACTAGCGGGACCCTAGGGGAGACCCAGTACTTC | CASSLTSGTLGETQYF
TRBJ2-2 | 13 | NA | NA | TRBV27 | TGTGCCAGCAGTTTGGTTAGCACCGGGGAGCTGTTTTTT | CASSLVSTGELFF
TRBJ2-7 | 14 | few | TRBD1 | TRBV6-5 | TGTGCCAGCAGCACGGGACAGGGATCCTACGAGCAGTACTTC | CASSTGQGSYEQYF
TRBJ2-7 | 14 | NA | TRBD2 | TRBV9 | TGTGCCAGCAGCGTAGATGGACTAGCCGGCGAGCAGTACTTC | CASSVDGLAGEQYF
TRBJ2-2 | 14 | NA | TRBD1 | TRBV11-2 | TGTGCCAGCAGCCCCGGACAGGTTACCGGGGAGCTGTTTTTT | CASSPGQVTGELFF
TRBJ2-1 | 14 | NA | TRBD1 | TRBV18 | TGTGCCAGCTCACCAGGGACAGGGGGCGATGAGCAGTTCTTC | CASSPGTGGDEQFF
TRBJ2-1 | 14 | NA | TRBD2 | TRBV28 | TGTGCCAGCAAACCGTGGACTAGCCGGGATGAGCAGTTCTTC | CASKPWTSRDEQFF
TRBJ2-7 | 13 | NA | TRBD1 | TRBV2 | TGTGCCAGCATTGGACAGGCCTCCTACGAGCAGTACTTC | CASIGQASYEQYF
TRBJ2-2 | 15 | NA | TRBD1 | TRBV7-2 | TGTGCCAGCGGTAGACAGGGGGCTTTCCCCGGGGAGCTGTTTTTT | CASGRQGAFPGELFF
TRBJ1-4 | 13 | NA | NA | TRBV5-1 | TGCGCCAGCAGCCCGGTGGAGGATGAAAAACTGTTTTTT | CASSPVEDEKLFF
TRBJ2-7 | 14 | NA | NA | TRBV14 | TGTGCCAGCAGCCAAGATCAGGGGCACTACGAGCAGTACTTC | CASSQDQGHYEQYF